This TCR beta chain came from a study of blood T cells in healthy people across ages. CDR3 size: 13 residues. V lost 3 bases to trimming and J lost 2 bases, with 9 bases between them. CDR1 DFQATT and CDR2 SNEGSKA come from the germline V gene (reference sequence). With a J-beta primer mix and a sample-barcoded 5' primer, a second PCR ran about 7 to 12 cycles. MiXCR was run by TCRdb on the 5' RACE reads, yielding one entry per CDR3 protein. The table shows about 1.4 million distinct CDR3 sequences, with approximately 60% occurring only once. The sequence was collected from a man aged 18 to 30 in good health. The sample taken for sequencing was blood. This chain connects TRBV20-1 to TRBJ2-3; tentative D call: TRBD2 (5 bases). CDR3 DNA sequence: TGCAGTGCTAGCGGGGTTCCCACAGATACGCAGTATTTT. Protein product: CSASGVPTDTQYF.